This passage covers 20 T cell receptor beta chains from one sample sequenced in a study of identical twins. TCRdb recomputed calls from the 5' RACE reads with MiXCR, one row per CDR3 protein. The table lists 210,000 or so distinct CDR3 sequences, about a sixth of them singletons. Another study also made use of these data, one on T cells expressing NK-cell markers.

The sequencing sample was made of CD8+ T cells sorted from blood. These receptors were obtained from a woman aged 18-35 years in good health.

The J gene is TRBJ2-7, the V gene TRBV6-2 or TRBV6-3, with a possible D match to TRBD1 (5 bases). The CDR3 loop spans 17 amino acids. The V end lost 4 bases, the J end lost 0 bases, and 19 bases lay between the germline ends. Germline values: CDR1 MNHEY, CDR2 SVGEGT. The CDR3 bases are TGTGCCAGCAGTTTTTCACTCGGACAAAGGAGCTCCTACGAGCAGTACTTC. Translating it yields CASSFSLGQRSSYEQYF.

This clonotype was seen only a few times. The chain has TRBV12-3 or TRBV12-4 and TRBJ1-1; D remains ambiguous. The V end lost 9 bases, the J end lost 1 base, and 9 bases lay between the germline ends. The length of the CDR3 is 12 residues. Here the CDR3 DNA reads TGTGCCAGTCGGGTGGGGAACACTGAAGCTTTCTTT. Its protein is CASRVGNTEAFF.

This chain connects TRBV2 to TRBJ1-6, with 9 bases that match TRBD1. This CDR3 has 16 amino acids. CDR1 and CDR2 from the germline V gene are SNHLY and FYNNEI. The ends lost 3 bases at V and 9 bases at J; junction bases unmatched: 9. CDR3 loop: CASSDGLLDRGSPLHF. The CDR3 nucleotides are TGTGCCAGCAGTGACGGCCTCCTGGACAGGGGTTCACCCCTCCACTTT.

This clonotype was detected a few times. The chain has TRBV5-1 and TRBJ2-7; 13 nucleotides match TRBD2. The CDR3 is 19 residues long. The V gene's germline CDR1 is SGHRS and CDR2 YFSETQ. With 0 bases clipped from V and 0 bases from J, the junction kept 9 bases outside the gene matches. DNA of the CDR3: TGCGCCAGCAGCTTGGATTCGGGGACTAGCGGGGCGAGCTCCTACGAGCAGTACTTC. Residues: CASSLDSGTSGASSYEQYF.

The chain joins TRBV7-3 to TRBJ2-7; TRBD2 matches at 8 bases. From germline, CDR1 is SGHTA and CDR2 FQGTGA. Trimming cost V 3 bases and J 7 bases; bases outside gene matches: 8. The CDR3 contains 14 residues. The CDR3 nucleotides read TGTGCCAGCAGCTTGGTAGCGGGGTCTCGGGAGCAGTACTTC. It encodes CASSLVAGSREQYF.

This clonotype was seen a handful of times. This chain joins TRBV4-2 and TRBJ2-7; 8 nucleotides line up with TRBD2. V was pared by 2 bases and J by 0 bases, with 3 bases of the junction left unmatched. CDR1 is LGHNA and CDR2 is YNFKEQ in the germline V gene. The CDR3 is 15 amino acids. The CDR3 here is CASSQTSGSSYEQYF. DNA of the CDR3: TGTGCCAGCAGCCAAACTAGCGGTAGCTCCTACGAGCAGTACTTC.

The rearrangement uses TRBV20-1 and TRBJ2-7; D gene ambiguous. The CDR3 spans 11 residues. With 6 bases removed from V and 6 bases from J, the gap between germline ends came to 12 bases. Germline CDR1 is DFQATT and CDR2 is SNEGSKA (reference sequence). The CDR3 sequence: CSAPIWGEQYF. The CDR3 coding sequence is TGCAGTGCCCCTATCTGGGGCGAGCAGTACTTC.

This clonotype was observed a handful of times. The chain employs TRBV6-2 or TRBV6-3 and TRBJ2-1, with D perhaps TRBD1 or TRBD2 (5 bases each). Germline V gene lookup returns CDR1 MNHEY and CDR2 SVGEGT. The germline V and J ends were trimmed by 3 bases and 12 bases, with 15 bases remaining between them. The length of the CDR3 is 13 residues. CDR3 residues: CASSYQGARGQFF. CDR3 coding DNA: TGTGCCAGCAGTTATCAAGGTGCGAGGGGGCAGTTCTTC.

In this sample, this clonotype turned up a few times. DNA for the CDR3: TGTGCCAGCAGCTTTGTACCGAGGGGGGAGGCTTTCTTT. Its protein product is CASSFVPRGEAFF. The V call is TRBV7-3, the J call TRBJ1-1; TRBD1 might be the D (6 bases). The CDR3 has 13 residues. Trimming shortened V by 3 bases and J by 11 bases, and 16 bases separated the two germline ends. Germline CDR1 reads SGHTA; CDR2 reads FQGTGA.

The chain is built from TRBV6-1 and TRBJ2-7; D is unclear. CDR3 size: 13 residues. V was shortened by 5 bases and J by 3 bases, with 11 bases between the two germline ends. Germline V gene lookup returns CDR1 MNHNS and CDR2 SASEGT. The CDR3: CASSPHLVYEQYF. The CDR3 DNA reads TGTGCCAGCAGTCCCCACTTGGTCTACGAGCAGTACTTC.

This chain uses TRBV11-2 with TRBJ1-2; unclear D gene. The V gene's germline CDR1 is SGHAT and CDR2 FQNNGV. The CDR3 length is 13 residues. Trimming removed 3 bases from V and 4 bases from J, with 9 bases in between. The CDR3 reads CASSLDGGYGYTF. The CDR3 region has the DNA TGTGCCAGCAGCTTGGACGGAGGCTATGGCTACACCTTC.

This chain links TRBV11-2 with TRBJ1-2; D is unclear. V lost 4 bases and J 4 bases, leaving 22 bases between the germline ends. The germline V gene encodes CDR1 SGHAT and CDR2 FQNNGV. The CDR3 runs to 17 residues. The CDR3 coding sequence is TGTGCCAGCAGCTCTCAGCCAGACGGGTCTGCCCTCTATGGCTACACCTTC. Its translation is CASSSQPDGSALYGYTF.

This clonotype was recorded a few times. The chain employs TRBV7-6 and TRBJ2-2; no clear D. Trimming took off 3 bases at V and 9 bases at J, with 11 bases between the two ends. The CDR3 contains 13 residues. Germline V gives CDR1 SGHVS, CDR2 FNYEAQ. In DNA, the CDR3 is TGTGCCAGCAGCTTTGGGGTAGCCCGGGAGCTGTTTTTT. Encoded protein: CASSFGVARELFF.

This clonotype was seen only a few times. The chain joins TRBV20-1 to TRBJ1-2, with 8 bases lining up with TRBD1. From germline, CDR1 is DFQATT and CDR2 SNEGSKA (reference sequence). This CDR3 is built from 13 residues. The junction had 0 bases not matched to a gene; V was cut back by 1 base and J by 2 bases. The CDR3 protein is CSARGTGNYGYTF. The CDR3 DNA is TGCAGTGCTAGAGGGACAGGGAACTATGGCTACACCTTC.

This rearrangement joins TRBV20-1 to TRBJ2-7; TRBD2 matches 10 bases. Looked up from germline, CDR1 is DFQATT and CDR2 is SNEGSKA (reference sequence). With V trimmed by 5 bases and J by 5 bases, 15 bases remained unmatched. The CDR3 extends over 16 amino acids. This CDR3 reads CSAWTSGDFPTDEQYF. CDR3 nucleotides: TGCAGTGCTTGGACTAGCGGCGACTTCCCAACCGACGAGCAGTACTTC.

CDR3 amino acids: CASSQTGPQFF. The CDR3 nucleotides are TGTGCCAGCAGCCAAACCGGGCCGCAGTTCTTC. The chain couples TRBV12-3 or TRBV12-4 to TRBJ2-1; D uncertain. The CDR3 is made up of 11 amino acids. With 6 bases removed from V and 12 bases from J, the gap between germline ends came to 12 bases.

This clonotype was seen ten or more times. This chain joins TRBV5-5 and TRBJ2-4, with 8 bases aligning to TRBD1. CDR3 length: 16 amino acids. The germline CDR1 and CDR2 sequences are SGHKS and YYEKEE (reference sequence). The V segment lost 4 bases and the J segment 0 bases; nucleotides outside the gene matches: 6. The DNA of the CDR3 is TGTGCCAGCAGCGCTGGGACAGGTCTAGCCAAAAACATTCAGTACTTC. Translated, it gives CASSAGTGLAKNIQYF. Together with reference TRBV5-5 and TRBJ2-4, the CDR3 gives the full variable domain: DAGVTQSPTHLIKTRGQQVTLRCSPISGHKSVSWYQQVLGQGPQFIFQYYEKEERGRGNFPDRFSARQFPNYSSELNVNALLLGDSALYLCASSAGTGLAKNIQYFGAGTRLSVL.

This chain joins TRBV2 and TRBJ1-5; D is unclear. From germline, CDR1 is SNHLY and CDR2 FYNNEI. With 4 bases removed from V and 5 bases from J, the gap between germline ends came to 6 bases. The CDR3 has 12 amino acids. The CDR3, as DNA: TGTGCCAGCAGTGCCGGTGATCAGCCCCAGCATTTT. This gives the protein CASSAGDQPQHF.

V usage is TRBV7-9 and J usage is TRBJ2-3; 9 bases line up with TRBD2. The CDR3 has 16 amino acids. Germline trimming cut 1 base from V and 4 bases from J; bases unmatched to any gene: 6. Germline CDR1 reads SEHNR; CDR2 reads FQNEAQ (reference sequence). The CDR3 sequence: CASSLVAGGPPDTQYF. In DNA, the CDR3 is TGTGCCAGCAGCTTAGTGGCGGGAGGGCCGCCAGATACGCAGTATTTT.

CDR3 nucleotide sequence: TGCGCCAGCAGCCCCCAGGAGAACCCCTACGAGCAGTACTTC. Its protein is CASSPQENPYEQYF. The J gene is TRBJ2-7, the V gene TRBV5-1; no clear D gene. Per the germline V gene, CDR1 is SGHRS and CDR2 is YFSETQ. CDR3 length: 14 amino acids. Trimming stripped 4 bases from V and 2 bases from J, with 13 bases between.